This T cell receptor beta chain was documented in a study of Ad26.COV2.S vaccination and SARS-CoV-2 variants. Study results and limitations: It was reported that spike-specific CD8+ and CD4+ T cell responses were substantially broad after vaccination.

Assay: immunoSEQ multiplex PCR; the TCRdb copy retains only in-frame clones and omits some. The repertoire holds 200,000 to 300,000 clones, around 85% seen once, with under 3% in the top ten. Note on this clone: What it binds is not known.

Treatment specified: 15 to 20 received Ad26.COV2.S at low or high dose, single or two shots; roughly five received placebo; per-sample allocation not given. Day 63 after the first vaccine or placebo injection was the time point for sampling. Material: peripheral blood, obtained in a trial of Ad26.COV2.S vaccine versus placebo. The TCR originated in a person aged 18-60 years who received the Ad26.COV2.S COVID-19 vaccine or a placebo.

CDR3 loop: CASSRDKFYGYTF. CDR3 DNA sequence: TGTGCCAGCAGTAGGGACAAATTCTATGGCTACACCTTC. The chain is built from TRBV27 and TRBJ1-2, with D possibly being TRBD1 (6 bases). Deletions cut 5 bases from V and 4 bases from J, with 11 bases between. The CDR3 has 13 residues. Germline V gene lookup returns CDR1 MNHEY and CDR2 SMNVEV (reference sequence).